This T cell receptor beta chain was captured in a study of CD8+ T cells in alopecia areata. RNA was extracted and reverse transcribed into cDNA as the sequencing template. This table comes from immunoSEQ multiplex PCR, and its TCRdb copy is limited to in-frame clones, with some not included. This table has some 130,000 clones, around three fifths appearing once. Notes on the study in general: Among the cells sequenced in scalp samples are also the resident alphabeta T cells of normal skin.

Alopecia areata patients had lesional scalp punch biopsies and peripheral blood taken from them. With regard to this clone: Its antigen is currently unknown.

This CDR3 is built from 13 residues. Germline V CDR1 and CDR2: MGHDK, SYGVNS. Germline trimming cut 4 bases from V and 8 bases from J; bases unmatched to any gene: 7. The material sequenced was CD4+ T cells sorted from blood, taken at week 0. The chain joins TRBV25-1 to TRBJ2-7; 8 bases agree with TRBD1. The receptor's source is a human donor with alopecia areata. CDR3 protein: CASSGPYRGKQYF. In DNA, the CDR3 is TGTGCCAGCAGTGGACCTTACAGGGGGAAGCAGTACTTC.